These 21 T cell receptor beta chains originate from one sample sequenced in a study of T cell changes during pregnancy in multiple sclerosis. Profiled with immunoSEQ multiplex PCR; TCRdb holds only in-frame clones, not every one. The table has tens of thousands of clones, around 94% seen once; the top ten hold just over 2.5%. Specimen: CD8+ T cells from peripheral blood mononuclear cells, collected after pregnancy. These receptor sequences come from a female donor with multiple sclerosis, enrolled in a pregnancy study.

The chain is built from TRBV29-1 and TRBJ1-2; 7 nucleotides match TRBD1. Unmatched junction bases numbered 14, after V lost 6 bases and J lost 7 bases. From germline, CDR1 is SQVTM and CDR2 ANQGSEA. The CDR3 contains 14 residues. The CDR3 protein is CSVASGTVKSGYTF. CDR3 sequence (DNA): TGCAGCGTCGCTTCCGGGACAGTGAAAAGTGGCTACACCTTC.

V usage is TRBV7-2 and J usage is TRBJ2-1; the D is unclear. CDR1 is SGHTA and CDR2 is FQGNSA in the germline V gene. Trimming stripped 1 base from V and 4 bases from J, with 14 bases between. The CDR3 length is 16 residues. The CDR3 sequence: CASSLEGGDIYNEQFF. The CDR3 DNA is TGTGCCAGCAGCTTAGAAGGCGGAGATATATACAATGAGCAGTTCTTC.

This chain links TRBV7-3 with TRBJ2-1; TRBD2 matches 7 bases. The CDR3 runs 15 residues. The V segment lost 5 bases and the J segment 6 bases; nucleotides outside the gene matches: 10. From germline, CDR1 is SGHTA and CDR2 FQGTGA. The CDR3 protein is CASSVLAAPGNEQFF. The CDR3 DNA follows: TGTGCCAGCAGCGTCCTAGCGGCACCTGGCAATGAGCAGTTCTTC. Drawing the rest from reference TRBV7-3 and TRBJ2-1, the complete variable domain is GAGVSQTPSNKVTEKGKYVELRCDPISGHTALYWYRQSLGQGPEFLIYFQGTGAADDSGLPNDRFFAVRPEGSVSTLKIQRTERGDSAVYLCASSVLAAPGNEQFFGPGTRLTVL.

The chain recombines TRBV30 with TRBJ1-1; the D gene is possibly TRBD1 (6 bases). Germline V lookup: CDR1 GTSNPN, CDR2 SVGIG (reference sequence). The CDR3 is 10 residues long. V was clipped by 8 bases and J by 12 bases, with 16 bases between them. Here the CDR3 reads CAGTGQLTFF. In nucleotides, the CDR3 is TGTGCCGGAACGGGACAACTGACTTTCTTT.

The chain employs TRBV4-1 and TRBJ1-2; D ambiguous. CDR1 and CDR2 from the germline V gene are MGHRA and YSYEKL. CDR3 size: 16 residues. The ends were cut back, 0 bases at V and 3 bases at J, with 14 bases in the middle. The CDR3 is CASSQDAGAGYYGYTF. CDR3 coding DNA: TGCGCCAGCAGCCAAGACGCGGGAGCGGGGTACTATGGCTACACCTTC.

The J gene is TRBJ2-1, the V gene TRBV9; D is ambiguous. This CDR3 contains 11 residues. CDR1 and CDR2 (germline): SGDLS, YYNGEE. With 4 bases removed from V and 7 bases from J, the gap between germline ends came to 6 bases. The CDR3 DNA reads TGTGCCAGCAGCAGAGAGAATGAGCAGTTCTTC. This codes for CASSRENEQFF.

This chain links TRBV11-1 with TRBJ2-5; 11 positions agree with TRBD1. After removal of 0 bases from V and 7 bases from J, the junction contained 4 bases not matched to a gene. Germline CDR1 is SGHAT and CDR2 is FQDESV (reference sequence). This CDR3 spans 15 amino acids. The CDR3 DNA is TGTGCCAGCAGCTTAGCGGCCGGGACAGGGGGGACCCAGTACTTC. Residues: CASSLAAGTGGTQYF.

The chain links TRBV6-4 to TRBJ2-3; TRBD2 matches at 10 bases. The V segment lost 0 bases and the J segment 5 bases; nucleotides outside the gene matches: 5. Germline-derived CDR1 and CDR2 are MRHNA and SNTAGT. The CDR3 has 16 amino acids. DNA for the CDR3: TGTGCCAGCAGTGACTCTACTAGCGGGACGGTAGATACGCAGTATTTT. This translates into CASSDSTSGTVDTQYF.

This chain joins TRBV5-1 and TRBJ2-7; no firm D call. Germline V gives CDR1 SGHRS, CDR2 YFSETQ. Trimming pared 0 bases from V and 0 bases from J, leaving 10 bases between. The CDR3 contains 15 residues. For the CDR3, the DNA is TGCGCCAGCAGCTTGGCCTCGACGGGCTCCTACGAGCAGTACTTC. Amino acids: CASSLASTGSYEQYF. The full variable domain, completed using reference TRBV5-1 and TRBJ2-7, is KAGVTQTPRYLIKTRGQQVTLSCSPISGHRSVSWYQQTPGQGLQFLFEYFSETQRNKGNFPGRFSGRQFSNSRSEMNVSTLELGDSALYLCASSLASTGSYEQYFGPGTRLTVT.

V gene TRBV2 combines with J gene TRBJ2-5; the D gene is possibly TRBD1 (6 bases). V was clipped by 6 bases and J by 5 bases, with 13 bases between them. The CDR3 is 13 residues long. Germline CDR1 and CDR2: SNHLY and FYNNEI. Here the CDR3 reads CASRVTGPETQYF. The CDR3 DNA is TGTGCCAGCAGGGTTACAGGGCCCGAGACCCAGTACTTC.

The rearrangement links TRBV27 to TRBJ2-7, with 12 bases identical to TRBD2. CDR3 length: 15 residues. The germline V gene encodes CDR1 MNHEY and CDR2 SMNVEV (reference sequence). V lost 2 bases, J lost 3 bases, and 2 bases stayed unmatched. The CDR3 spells CASSLTSGGIYEQYF. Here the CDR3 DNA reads TGTGCCAGCAGTTTAACTAGCGGGGGGATCTACGAGCAGTACTTC.

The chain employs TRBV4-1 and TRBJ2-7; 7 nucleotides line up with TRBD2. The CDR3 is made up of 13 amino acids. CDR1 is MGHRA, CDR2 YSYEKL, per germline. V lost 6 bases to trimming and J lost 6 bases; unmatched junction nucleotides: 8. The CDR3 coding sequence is TGCGCCAGCAGTGGGGCCGGGGGGACCGAGCAGTACTTC. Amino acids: CASSGAGGTEQYF.

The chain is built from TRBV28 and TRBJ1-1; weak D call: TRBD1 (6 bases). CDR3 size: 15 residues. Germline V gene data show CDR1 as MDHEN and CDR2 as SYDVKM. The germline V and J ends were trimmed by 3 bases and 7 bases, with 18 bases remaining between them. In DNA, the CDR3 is TGTGCCAGCAGTTTTAAAACTACAGGGTTACATGAAGCTTTCTTT. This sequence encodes CASSFKTTGLHEAFF.

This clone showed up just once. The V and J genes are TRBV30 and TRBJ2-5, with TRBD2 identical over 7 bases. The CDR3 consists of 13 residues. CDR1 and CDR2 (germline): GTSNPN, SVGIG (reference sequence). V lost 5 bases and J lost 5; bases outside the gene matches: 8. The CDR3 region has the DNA TGTGCCTGGGGCCTGTGGGGGGGGGAGACCCAGTACTTC. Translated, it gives CAWGLWGGETQYF. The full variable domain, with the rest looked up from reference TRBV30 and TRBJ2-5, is SQTIHQWPATLVQPVGSPLSLECTVEGTSNPNLYWYRQAAGRGLQLLFYSVGIGQISSEVPQNLSASRPQDRQFILSSKKLLLSDSGFYLCAWGLWGGETQYFGPGTRLLVL.

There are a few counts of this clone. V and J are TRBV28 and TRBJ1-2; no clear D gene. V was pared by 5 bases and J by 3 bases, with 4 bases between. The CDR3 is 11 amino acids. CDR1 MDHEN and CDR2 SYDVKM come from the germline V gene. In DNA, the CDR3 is TGTGCCAGCAGTCTTCACTATGGCTACACCTTC. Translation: CASSLHYGYTF.

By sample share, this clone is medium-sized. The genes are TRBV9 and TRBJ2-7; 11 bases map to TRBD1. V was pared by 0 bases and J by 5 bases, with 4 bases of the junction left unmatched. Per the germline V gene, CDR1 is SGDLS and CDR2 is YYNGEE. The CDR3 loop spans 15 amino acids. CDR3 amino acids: CASSVEGQGDDEQYF. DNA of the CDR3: TGTGCCAGCAGCGTAGAGGGACAGGGGGACGACGAGCAGTACTTC. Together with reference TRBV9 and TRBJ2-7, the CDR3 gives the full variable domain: DSGVTQTPKHLITATGQRVTLRCSPRSGDLSVYWYQQSLDQGLQFLIQYYNGEERAKGNILERFSAQQFPDLHSELNLSSLELGDSALYFCASSVEGQGDDEQYFGPGTRLTVT.

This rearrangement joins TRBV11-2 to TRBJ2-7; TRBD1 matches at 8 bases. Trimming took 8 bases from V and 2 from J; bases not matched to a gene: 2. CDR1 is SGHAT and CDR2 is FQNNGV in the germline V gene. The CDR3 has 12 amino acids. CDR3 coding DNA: TGTGCCAGCGGACAGGGCACCTACGAGCAGTACTTC. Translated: CASGQGTYEQYF.

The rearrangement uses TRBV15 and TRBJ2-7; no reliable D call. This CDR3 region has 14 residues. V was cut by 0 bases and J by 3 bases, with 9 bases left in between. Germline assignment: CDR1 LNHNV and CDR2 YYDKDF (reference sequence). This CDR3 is CATSRDRGHYEQYF. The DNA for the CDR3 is TGTGCCACCAGCAGAGATAGAGGCCACTACGAGCAGTACTTC.

CDR3 loop: CSDTLRGYNEQFF. The CDR3 region has the DNA TGCAGCGATACCCTCCGCGGTTACAATGAGCAGTTCTTC. The V call is TRBV29-1, the J call TRBJ2-1; D gene ambiguous. The germline gives CDR1 SQVTM, CDR2 ANQGSEA. The CDR3 spans 13 residues. Trimming pared 7 bases from V and 4 bases from J, leaving 14 bases between.

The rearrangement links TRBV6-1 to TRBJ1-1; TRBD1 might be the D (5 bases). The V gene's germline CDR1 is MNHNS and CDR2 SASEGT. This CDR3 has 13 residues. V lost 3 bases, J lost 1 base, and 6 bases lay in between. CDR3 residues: CASSDGGNTEAFF. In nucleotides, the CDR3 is TGTGCCAGCAGTGACGGGGGGAACACTGAAGCTTTCTTT.

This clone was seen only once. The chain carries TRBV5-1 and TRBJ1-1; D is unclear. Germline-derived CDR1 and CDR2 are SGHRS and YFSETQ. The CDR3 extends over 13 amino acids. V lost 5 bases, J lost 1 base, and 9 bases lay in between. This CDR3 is CASSFEANTEAFF. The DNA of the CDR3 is TGCGCCAGCAGTTTTGAGGCGAACACTGAAGCTTTCTTT.